This T cell receptor (beta chain) emerged from a study of blood T cell repertoires in COVID-19 (dated by TCRdb to the early 2020s). In the study overall: Collaborator samples came from the United States, Italy and Spain and covered acute and convalescent phases of COVID-19. The prospective study material was composed of cDNA or gDNA derived from T cells, B-cell-depleted T cells, or PBMCs. The samples were drawn from the first 160 participants of the ongoing ImmuneRACE study and from under 1,500 subjects provided by 6 global collaborators. Nearly every sample came with metadata listing a de-identified subject ID, COVID-19 status, age in years and sex. HLA class I and class II types, where available, came from metadata supplied by the sample provider rather than from assay-based typing. The dataset comprised deeply sampled blood TCRbeta repertoires from subjects exposed to, actively infected with, or recovered from COVID-19. A freely available public database, intended as a resource for researchers studying the immune response to SARS-CoV-2, is where the repertoires were released.

Counted from cysteine to phenylalanine, this CDR3 has 15 amino acids. The retained sequence is limited to the CDR3, 45 bases, with the frame set at the first base. Trimmed from V: 10 bases; trimmed from J: 0 bases; junction bases lacking a gene match: 8. CDR1 and CDR2 are drawn from the germline V gene: MRHNA, SNTAGT. Note on this clone: Its antigen is unknown. No base-level quality is on record; no much larger clone is a single base apart.

What the research found in general, with its limitations: How much clinical and demographic metadata was included differed by source and by participant, and the metadata was provided uncurated.

TCRbeta CDR3 regions were amplified from genomic DNA using the immunoSEQ Assay, a bias-controlled multiplex PCR. The paper's data handling went like this. The number of nucleated cells in each sample was estimated by amplification of reference gene primers within the assay. To quantify the absolute abundance of each unique TCRbeta CDR3 rearrangement, sequence reads were collapsed and filtered. For each sample, productive Simpson clonality was calculated by taking the square root of Simpson's diversity index across productive rearrangements. What TCRdb holds here is the immuneACCESS table cut down to in-frame rearrangements. Part of the clones is not present; checked against another copy, under half of the missing clones reflect an unresolved V gene, and the others are unexplained. That table is the source of V, J and clone size, and D and trimming were worked out from the DNA. In this sample the table shows around 400,000 clones, about 89% of which occur a single time. In total, the top ten clones hold roughly 2% of the sample.

One collaborating source in Seattle enrolled patients while the patients were actively infected and followed the patients over time throughout the course of disease. The collaborating institutions used their own protocols to collect whole blood in K2EDTA tubes. Collaborator samples were shipped for TCRbeta analysis as frozen whole blood, isolated PBMCs, or DNA extracted from either sample type. The sequence derives from a woman in her sixties or seventies with COVID-19, enrolled during active disease. The sample taken for sequencing was peripheral blood. This sequence uses TRBV6-4 and TRBJ1-4; TRBD1 lines up with 7 middle nucleotides. The DNA is as follows: TGTGCCACCTTAGACAGGGCATCAACTAATGAAAAACTGTTTTTT. It is translated as CATLDRASTNEKLFF.